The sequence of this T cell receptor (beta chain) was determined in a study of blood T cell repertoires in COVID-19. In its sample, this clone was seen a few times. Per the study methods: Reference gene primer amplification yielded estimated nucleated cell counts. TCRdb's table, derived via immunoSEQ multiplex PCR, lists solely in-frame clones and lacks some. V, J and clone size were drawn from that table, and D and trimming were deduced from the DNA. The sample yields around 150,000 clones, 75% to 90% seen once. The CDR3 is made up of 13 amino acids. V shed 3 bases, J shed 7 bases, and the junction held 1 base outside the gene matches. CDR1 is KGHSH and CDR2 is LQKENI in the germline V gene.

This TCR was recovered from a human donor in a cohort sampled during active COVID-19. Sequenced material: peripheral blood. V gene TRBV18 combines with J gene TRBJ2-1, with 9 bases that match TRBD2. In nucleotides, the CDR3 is TGTGCCAGCTCACCGGGACTAGCTAATGAGCAGTTCTTC. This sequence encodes CASSPGLANEQFF.